This is a list of T cell receptor beta chains from one sample in a study of a mutant IDH1 vaccine in newly diagnosed glioma. Sequencing was performed with immunoSEQ multiplex PCR; in TCRdb, only in-frame clones are kept and a portion is missing. The sample consists of around 49,000 clones, around four fifths of them appearing once. The antigens of these receptors remain unknown. The specimen comprised PBMCs, sampled from a glioma patient whose treatment included an IDH1 peptide vaccine. These receptors came from a man aged 45-65 years with glioma. The CDR3 runs from the conserved cysteine through the conserved F or W. Each record gives: J gene, V gene, CDR3 protein.

TRBJ1-1	TRBV6-6	CATDRKGAEAFF
TRBJ2-5	TRBV4-1	CASSQEQFRGAKTQYF
TRBJ2-3	TRBV5-1	CASSLASTDTQYF
TRBJ1-1	TRBV4-3	CASSPSPGVNTEAFF
TRBJ2-3	TRBV10-3	CAISEAARTDTQYF
TRBJ1-1	TRBV5-1	CASSLGRGVTTEAFF
TRBJ2-1	TRBV29-1	CSVELGVQLEQFF
TRBJ1-2	TRBV10-3	CAISAGKGYTF
TRBJ1-5	TRBV28	CASSLEGGSREPQHF
TRBJ2-2	TRBV5-1	CASGLAGGANTGELFF
TRBJ1-5	TRBV30	CAWSGVGPQHF
TRBJ1-2	TRBV9	CASSVSQWAYGYTF
TRBJ1-1	TRBV10-3	CAISGQGGTEAFF
TRBJ2-7	TRBV6-5	CASWRDTPWEQYF
TRBJ1-3	TRBV11-2	CASSFTTGSRGNTIYF
TRBJ1-5	TRBV27	CASRPGQGRGNQPQHF
TRBJ2-1	TRBV9	CASSVDPQGANNEQFF
TRBJ2-7	TRBV5-8	CASSLIKGQGSYEQYF
TRBJ2-7	TRBV27	CASSSMVGEQYF
TRBJ1-4	TRBV5-1	CASSLGDSAEKLFF
TRBJ2-5	TRBV5-1	CASSLVGGRETQYF
TRBJ2-7	TRBV29-1	CSVARDRSQQYF
TRBJ1-1	TRBV15	CATSTQADTEAFF
TRBJ1-1	TRBV5-8	CASMLGTGATEAFF
TRBJ2-1	TRBV6-5	CASRGTGEWEQFF
TRBJ2-3	TRBV9	CASSVGGGGNTDTQYF
TRBJ1-3	TRBV6-6	CASSGSLTLGYF
TRBJ2-2	TRBV6-1	CASSGYGGANTGELFF
TRBJ2-1	TRBV7-9	CASSPLYSTNEQFF
TRBJ1-2	TRBV30	CAWSVRGGYGYTF
TRBJ1-1	TRBV18	CASSPTTGRNTEAFF
TRBJ2-6	TRBV30	CAWTPLDRTGANVLTF
TRBJ1-1	TRBV4-1	CASSQGGSNTEAFF
TRBJ1-2	TRBV19	CASSDGFLNYGYTF
TRBJ2-1	TRBV7-9	CASSLSSGGDYNEQFF
TRBJ2-7	TRBV7-6	CASSPGTGNYEQYF
TRBJ2-1	TRBV10-3	CAISDRDEQFF